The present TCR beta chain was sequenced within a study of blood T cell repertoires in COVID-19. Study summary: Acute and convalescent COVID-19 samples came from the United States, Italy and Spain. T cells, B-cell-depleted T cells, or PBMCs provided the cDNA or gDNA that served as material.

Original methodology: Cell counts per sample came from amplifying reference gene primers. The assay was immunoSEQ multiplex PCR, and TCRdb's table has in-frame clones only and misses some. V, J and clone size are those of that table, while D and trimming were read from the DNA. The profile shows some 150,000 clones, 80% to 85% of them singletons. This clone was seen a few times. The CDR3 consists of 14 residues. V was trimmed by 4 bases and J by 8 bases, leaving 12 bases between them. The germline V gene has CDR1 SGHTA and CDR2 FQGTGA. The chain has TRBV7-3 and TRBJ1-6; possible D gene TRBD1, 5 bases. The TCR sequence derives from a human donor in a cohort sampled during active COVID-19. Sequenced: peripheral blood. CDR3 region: CASSSGPGDSPLHF. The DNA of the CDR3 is TGTGCCAGCAGCTCAGGGCCCGGAGATTCACCCCTCCACTTT. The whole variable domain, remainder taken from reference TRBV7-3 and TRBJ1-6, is GAGVSQTPSNKVTEKGKYVELRCDPISGHTALYWYRQSLGQGPEFLIYFQGTGAADDSGLPNDRFFAVRPEGSVSTLKIQRTERGDSAVYLCASSSGPGDSPLHFGNGTRLTVT.